This T cell receptor beta chain originates from a study of blood T cells in healthy people across ages. Study-wide results and caveats: While age rose, TCR beta diversity per million T cells dropped in a roughly linear way. TCR beta diversity was tightly associated with the proportion of naive T cells.

The V gene lost 3 bases and the J gene lost 6 bases, with 17 bases spanning the gap. CDR3 size: 15 residues. Germline V gene lookup returns CDR1 LGHDT and CDR2 YNNKEL (reference sequence). This clonotype appeared many times. As yet, its antigen is unknown. Aged about 6 to 90, donors were systemically healthy Caucasians from Russia. The use of a sample-barcoded 5' primer and a J-beta primer mix characterized a second PCR of 7 to 11 cycles. TCRdb reanalysed the 5' RACE reads using MiXCR and keeps one entry per CDR3 protein. The data show 550,000 to 800,000 distinct CDR3 sequences, less than 40% seen once.

The TCR originated in a woman at least 80 years old in good health. The chain is built from TRBV3-1 and TRBJ2-5, with no clear D. The material sequenced was blood. CDR3 bases: TGTGCCAGCAGCCACTTCGGCGTAAGAACGCAGACCCAGTACTTC. Translated, it gives CASSHFGVRTQTQYF.